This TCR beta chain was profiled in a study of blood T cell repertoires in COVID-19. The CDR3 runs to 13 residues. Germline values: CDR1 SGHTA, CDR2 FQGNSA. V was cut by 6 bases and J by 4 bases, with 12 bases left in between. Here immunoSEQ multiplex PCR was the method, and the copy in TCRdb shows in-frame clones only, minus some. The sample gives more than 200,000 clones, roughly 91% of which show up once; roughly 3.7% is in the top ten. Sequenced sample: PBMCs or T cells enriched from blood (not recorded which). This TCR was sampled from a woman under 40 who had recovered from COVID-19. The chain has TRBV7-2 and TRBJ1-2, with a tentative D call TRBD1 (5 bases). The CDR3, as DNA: TGTGCCAGCAGTCTCGACAGACTCTATGGCTACACCTTC. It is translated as CASSLDRLYGYTF.